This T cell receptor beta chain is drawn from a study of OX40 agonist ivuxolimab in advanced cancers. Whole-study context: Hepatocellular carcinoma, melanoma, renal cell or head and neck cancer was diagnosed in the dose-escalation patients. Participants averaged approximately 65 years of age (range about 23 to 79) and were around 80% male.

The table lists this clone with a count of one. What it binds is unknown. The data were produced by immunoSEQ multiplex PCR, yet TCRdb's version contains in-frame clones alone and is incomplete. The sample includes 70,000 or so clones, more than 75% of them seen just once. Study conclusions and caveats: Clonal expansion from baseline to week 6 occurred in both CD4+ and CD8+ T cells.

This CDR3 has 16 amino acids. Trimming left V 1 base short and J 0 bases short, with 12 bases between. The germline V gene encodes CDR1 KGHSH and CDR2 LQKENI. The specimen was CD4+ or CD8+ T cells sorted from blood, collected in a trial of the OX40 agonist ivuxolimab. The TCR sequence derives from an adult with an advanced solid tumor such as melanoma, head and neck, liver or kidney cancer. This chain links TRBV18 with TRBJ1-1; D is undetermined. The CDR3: CASSPQVGVMNTEAFF. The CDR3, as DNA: TGTGCCAGCTCACCACAAGTTGGAGTGATGAACACTGAAGCTTTCTTT.